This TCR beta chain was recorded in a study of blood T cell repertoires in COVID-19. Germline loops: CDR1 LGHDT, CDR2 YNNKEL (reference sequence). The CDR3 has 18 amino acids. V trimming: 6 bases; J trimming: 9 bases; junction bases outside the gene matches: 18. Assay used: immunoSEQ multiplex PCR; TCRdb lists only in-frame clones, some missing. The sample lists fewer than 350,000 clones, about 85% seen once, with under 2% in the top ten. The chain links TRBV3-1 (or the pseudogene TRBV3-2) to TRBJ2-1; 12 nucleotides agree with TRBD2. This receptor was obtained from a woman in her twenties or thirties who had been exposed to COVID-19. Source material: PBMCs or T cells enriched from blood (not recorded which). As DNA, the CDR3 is TGTGCCAGCAGTGTTGGGGCGACTAGCGGGAGACGGGGGCTTGAGCAGTTCTTC. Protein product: CASSVGATSGRRGLEQFF.